This T cell receptor (beta chain) was profiled in a study of CD8+CD57+ T cells in acquired aplastic anemia. Study results and caveats: Patients did not significantly differ from controls in CD8+ Simpson's diversity.

Patients included in sequencing had previously demonstrated CD8+CD57+ cell expansion by flow cytometry. Severe acquired aplastic anemia was diagnosed in all patients. This CDR3 contains 13 residues. V was clipped by 4 bases and J by 7 bases, with 14 bases between them. Template material for TCR beta VDJ and CDR3 profiling consisted of genomic DNA. TCRdb re-called the reads with MiXCR, one entry per CDR3 protein. In the table there are approximately 300,000 distinct CDR3 sequences, under 60% of which are singletons. To note about this clonotype: What it binds is not known.

The chain recombines TRBV12-3 or TRBV12-4 with TRBJ2-7; D possibly corresponds to TRBD2 (6 bases). Sequenced input: sorted CD4+, CD8+, or CD8+CD57+ T cells (not recorded which) from PBMCs. This clonotype originated in a human donor with aplastic anemia. Here the CDR3 DNA reads TGTGCCAGCAGTTCCGGCCTAGCGCGAGAGCAGTACTTC. Amino acid sequence: CASSSGLAREQYF.